This T cell receptor beta chain was profiled in a study of T cell repertoires in cytomegalovirus infection. Across the study: Recently identified HLA-C-restricted and well-studied HLA-B-restricted CMV epitopes were used. Indications came from public TCR beta signatures; they pointed to CMV infection and to a matching HLA type. Study-wide results and caveats: Dominant in the ex vivo response were TCR beta clonotypes restricted by HLA-C and specific for CMV. Totalled public TCR beta family frequency picked out people who carried CMV plus the relevant HLA.

The CDR3 is made up of 18 amino acids. V gave up 5 bases and J gave up 6 bases, with 23 bases separating them. Germline V gene data show CDR1 as SGHTA and CDR2 as FQGTGA. TCRdb re-analysed the reads in MiXCR, keeping a single row per CDR3 protein. The data contain approximately 910,000 distinct CDR3 sequences, about 33% of them seen just once; the ten biggest clones take up around 15%. A single count supports this clonotype. Its antigen is as yet unknown. The chain employs TRBV7-3 and TRBJ2-6, with D possibly TRBD1 on 6 matching bases. The TCR originated in a human donor in good health (CMV status not recorded). Some clones in this sample may be carry-over from other donors' samples. The specimen comprised cultured CD8+ T cells from PBMCs, sampled from culture after CMV antigen stimulation. CDR3 in amino acids: CASSAPGQGSLEANVLTF. The CDR3 nucleotides read TGTGCCAGCAGCGCCCCGGGACAAGGATCTCTGGAGGCCAACGTCCTGACTTTC. Filled out from reference TRBV7-3 and TRBJ2-6, the complete variable domain reads GAGVSQTPSNKVTEKGKYVELRCDPISGHTALYWYRQSLGQGPEFLIYFQGTGAADDSGLPNDRFFAVRPEGSVSTLKIQRTERGDSAVYLCASSAPGQGSLEANVLTFGAGSRLTVL.